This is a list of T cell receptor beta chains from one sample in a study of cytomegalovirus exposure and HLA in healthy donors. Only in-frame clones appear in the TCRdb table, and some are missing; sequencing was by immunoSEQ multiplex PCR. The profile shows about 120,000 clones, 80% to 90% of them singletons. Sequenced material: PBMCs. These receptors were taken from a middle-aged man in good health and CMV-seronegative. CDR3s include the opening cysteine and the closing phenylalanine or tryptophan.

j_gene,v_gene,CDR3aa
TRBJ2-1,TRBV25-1,CASSEYKGSQFF
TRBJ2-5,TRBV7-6,CASSLYGLGETQYF
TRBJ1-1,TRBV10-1,CASSGTGVDTEAFF
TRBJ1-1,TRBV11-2,CASSLGTVKNTEAFF
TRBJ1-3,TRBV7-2,CASSLTSADRVTSGNTIYF
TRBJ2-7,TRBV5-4,CASSTGQGAQGQYF
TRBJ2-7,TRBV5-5,CASSWEQGTSYEQYF
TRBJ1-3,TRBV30,CAWFGQSSGNTIYF
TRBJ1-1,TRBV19,CASSNRQGGTEAFF
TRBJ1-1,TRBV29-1,CSVGVHNTEAFF
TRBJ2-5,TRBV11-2,CASSDTGTSGGVGETQYF
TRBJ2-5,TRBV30,CAWSVGVAGSKEEPYF
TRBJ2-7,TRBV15,CATSRDLGGNYEQYF
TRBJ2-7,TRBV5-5,CASSPGQATYEQYF
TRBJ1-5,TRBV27,CASRSDRNPSANQPQHF
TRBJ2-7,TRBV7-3,CASSFQYGYEQYF
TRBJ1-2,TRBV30,CAWSFPQGSARDYGYTF
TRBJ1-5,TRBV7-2,CASSPSTGFQPQHF
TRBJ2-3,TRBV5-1,CASSSETGRDTQYF
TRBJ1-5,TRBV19,CASSMGRGDNQPQHF
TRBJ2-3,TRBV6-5,CASSYGTGLDTQYF
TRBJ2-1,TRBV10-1,CASSPRGDREQFF
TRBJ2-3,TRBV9,CASSALLGQGGSTQYF
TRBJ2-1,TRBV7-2,CASSLERLLGLAGEQFF
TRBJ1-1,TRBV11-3,CASSSRQGGEAFF
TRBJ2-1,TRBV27,CASSTRQGKNVEQFF
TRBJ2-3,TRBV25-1,CASSERGTADTQYF
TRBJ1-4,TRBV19,CASTTGRRGLNEKLFF
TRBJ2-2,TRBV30,CAWASSGTMSGELFF
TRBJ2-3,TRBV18,CASSHSTTDTQYF
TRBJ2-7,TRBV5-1,CASSLKGPGIDEQYF
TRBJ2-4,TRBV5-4,CASSTSGREGNIQYF
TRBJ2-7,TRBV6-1,CASSFETGSYEQYF
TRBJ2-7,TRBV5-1,CASSTGLAGGRNGQYF
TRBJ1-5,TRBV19,CASSVALGLKNQPQHF
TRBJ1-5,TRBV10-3,CAISESRSRQPPRPQHF
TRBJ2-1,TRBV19,CASSPSRDPGREFF
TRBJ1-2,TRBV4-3,CASSQENSYGYTF
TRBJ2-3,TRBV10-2,CASSAWASGSTDTQYF
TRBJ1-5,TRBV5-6,CASSRTTGTLNQPQHF